This T cell receptor (beta chain) comes out of a study of cytomegalovirus exposure and HLA in healthy donors. Study-level points and caveats: In vitro checks showed that three CMV-associated chains really do target CMV antigens. Rare sequences made up most TCRs, while some public TCRs were found in many donors.

This table comes from immunoSEQ multiplex PCR, and its TCRdb copy is limited to in-frame clones, with some not included. The sample holds about 130,000 clones; about 96% are singletons and the top ten take 1.5% to 2%. Concerning this clone: Antigen unknown.

Germline CDR1 reads SGHDN; CDR2 reads FVKESK. The CDR3 loop spans 13 amino acids. Unmatched junction bases numbered 8, after V lost 7 bases and J lost 13 bases. The specimen sequenced was PBMCs. V usage is TRBV14 and J usage is TRBJ2-1, with TRBD2 matching 12 bases. The clonotype originates from a man younger than 35 in good health and CMV-seronegative. In nucleotides, the CDR3 is TGTGCCAGCAACCGACTAGCGGGAGCGGAACAGTTCTTC. It yields the protein CASNRLAGAEQFF.